The sequence of this TCR beta chain was determined in a study of cytomegalovirus exposure and HLA in healthy donors. Details on this clone: No antigen is known for it.

General study points: Researchers reported in a later analysis that common viral pathogens appeared linked to several top clusters.

60 Vbeta and 13 Jbeta primers were used in PCR. Authors' processing steps: Later, an analysis found 75 million to 100 million unique TCR beta chains, and about 10 million of these were shared. Measured with immunoSEQ multiplex PCR; TCRdb has only the in-frame clones, and not every one. Clone size and the V and J calls come from that table; the DNA yielded D and trimming. The data contain about 140,000 clones, roughly 80% of them singletons. CDR1 and CDR2 from the germline V gene are SGHRS and YFSETQ. Trimming shortened V by 2 bases and J by 8 bases, and 19 bases separated the two germline ends. The CDR3 spans 15 residues.

Sequencing was carried out using PBMCs. The sequence came from a man between 18 and 29 years old in good health and CMV-seronegative. The rearrangement uses TRBV5-1 and TRBJ1-2, with D hard to call. The CDR3 region has the DNA TGCGCCAGCAGCTTACTAGTTTCGGGAGACGGGGGCTACACCTTC. Residues: CASSLLVSGDGGYTF.